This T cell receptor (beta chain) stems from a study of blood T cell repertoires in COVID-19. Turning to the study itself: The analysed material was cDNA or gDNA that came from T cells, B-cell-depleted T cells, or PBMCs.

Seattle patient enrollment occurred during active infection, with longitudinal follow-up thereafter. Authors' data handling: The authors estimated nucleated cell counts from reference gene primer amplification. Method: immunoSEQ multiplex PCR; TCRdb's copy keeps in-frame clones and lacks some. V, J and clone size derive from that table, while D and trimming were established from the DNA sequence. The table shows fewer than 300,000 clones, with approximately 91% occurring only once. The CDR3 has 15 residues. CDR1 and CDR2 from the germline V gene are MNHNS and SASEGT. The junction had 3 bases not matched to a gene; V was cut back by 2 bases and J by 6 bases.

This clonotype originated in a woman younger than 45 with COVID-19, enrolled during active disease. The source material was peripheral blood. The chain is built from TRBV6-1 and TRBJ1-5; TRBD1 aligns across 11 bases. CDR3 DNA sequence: TGTGCCAGCAGTGAAAGGACAGGGGGCAGTCAGCCCCAGCATTTT. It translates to CASSERTGGSQPQHF.